This section outlines one T cell receptor beta chain sequence together with its context. Antigen: not known. Authors' data handling: Junction-only sequences produced by ImmunoSEQ had no quality scores, so filtering differed. Assay used: immunoSEQ multiplex PCR; TCRdb lists only in-frame clones, some missing. The V and J calls and the clone size are those of that table, but D and trimming were determined from the DNA. Of 2 million to 2.5 million clones listed, 80% to 95% were seen once; the top ten hold 0.37%. Germline CDR1 SGHAT, CDR2 FQNNGV. Trimming removed 2 bases at V and 5 bases at J, with 3 bases between. The CDR3 covers 12 residues. The sample originates from a study of shared clonotypes between healthy human individuals. Study conclusions and caveats: Naive subsets tended to show greater estimated richness than memory subsets. Represented diversity (both genetic and exposure-history) was limited by the small number of donors.

Material for sequencing was naive CD4+ T cells from PBMCs. Regarding subset: CD45RA+ positively selected. The clonotype originates from a man aged 18 to 30 in good health. Some clones in this sample may be carry-over from other donors' samples. J is TRBJ2-2 and V is TRBV11-2; D gene unclear. The CDR3 region is CASSLITGELFF. As DNA, the CDR3 is TGTGCCAGCAGCTTAATTACCGGGGAGCTGTTTTTT.